This TCR beta chain was captured in a study of OX40 agonist ivuxolimab in advanced cancers. Looking at the study overall: It was permissible to have had prior anti-PD-1, anti-PD-L1 or anti-CTLA-4 therapy, and around 40% had some.

Between the trimmed V and J ends, which lost 2 bases and 6 bases, there was a span of 14 bases. The CDR3 runs to 14 residues. Germline CDR1 LGHNA, CDR2 YSLEER. Generated by immunoSEQ multiplex PCR, the TCRdb table keeps only in-frame clones and is missing some. The table lists about 20,000 clones, roughly 80% of them singletons. Individuals having autoimmune disease history or systemic immunosuppression were not enrolled. The chain joins TRBV4-3 to TRBJ2-7, with a tentative D call TRBD2 (6 bases). The sequence derives from an adult with an advanced solid tumor such as melanoma, head and neck, liver or kidney cancer. The sequences come from CD4+ or CD8+ T cells sorted from blood, collected in a trial of the OX40 agonist ivuxolimab. This CDR3 is CASSQYSQGGEQYF. DNA for the CDR3: TGCGCCAGCAGCCAATACTCGCAGGGAGGCGAGCAGTACTTC.